Listed below are T cell receptor beta chains from one sample, sequenced in a study of blood T cell repertoires in COVID-19. The repertoire was sequenced with immunoSEQ multiplex PCR; TCRdb's copy has only in-frame clones and lacks some. Of around 200,000 clones listed, 79% are singletons. Sequenced sample: peripheral blood. The receptors stem from a woman aged 40 to 49 with COVID-19, enrolled during active disease. CDR3s include the opening cysteine and the closing phenylalanine or tryptophan. The D gene is left open where the match is weak. Size is omitted from some rows. Given values are once, few, many or a class for expanded clones.

size	J	V	D	CDR3	DNA
-	TRBJ2-5	TRBV5-8	TRBD1	CASSLFGTEETQYF	TGTGCCAGCAGCTTGTTCGGGACAGAAGAGACCCAGTACTTC
-	TRBJ1-5	TRBV6-1	-	CASSELRDISLFGQPQHF	TGTGCCAGCAGTGAATTGAGGGACATTTCGTTGTTTGGGCAGCCCCAGCATTTT
-	TRBJ1-1	TRBV4-1	-	CASSQVQGLSTEAFF	TGCGCCAGCAGCCAAGTGCAGGGCTTGAGCACTGAAGCTTTCTTT
-	TRBJ2-2	TRBV3-1/TRBV3-2	-	CASQRGNTGELFF	TGTGCCAGCCAGAGAGGGAACACCGGGGAGCTGTTTTTT
-	TRBJ2-7	TRBV7-2	-	CASSSETSWSRYF	TGTGCCAGCAGCTCCGAGACTAGTTGGTCTCGGTACTTC
-	TRBJ2-7	TRBV30	-	CAWEDYTYEQYF	TGTGCCTGGGAGGACTACACCTACGAGCAGTACTTC
-	TRBJ1-6	TRBV5-4	-	CASSLGGRYRSPLHF	TGTGCCAGCAGCTTGGGAGGGCGTTATCGGTCACCCCTCCACTTT
-	TRBJ1-2	TRBV3-1/TRBV3-2	TRBD1	CASSHDRVPGYTF	TGTGCCAGCAGCCATGACAGGGTGCCCGGCTACACCTTC
-	TRBJ1-2	TRBV2	TRBD1	CASSEYGTDHGYTF	TGTGCCAGCAGTGAATATGGGACAGATCATGGCTACACCTTC
-	TRBJ1-1	TRBV27	TRBD1	CASSYRGNTEAFF	TGTGCCAGCAGTTACAGGGGGAACACTGAAGCTTTCTTT
-	TRBJ2-2	TRBV6-5	TRBD2	CATPGGRSTGELFF	TGTGCCACCCCAGGCGGGAGGAGCACCGGGGAGCTGTTTTTT
once	TRBJ1-2	TRBV5-1	-	CASSLATDPHYGYTF	TGCGCCAGCAGCTTGGCAACAGACCCTCACTATGGCTACACCTTC
-	TRBJ2-2	TRBV5-6	-	CASSPGTNTGELFF	TGTGCCAGCAGCCCCGGGACGAACACCGGGGAGCTGTTTTTT
-	TRBJ1-1	TRBV12-3/TRBV12-4	-	CASRFNRDTEAFF	TGTGCCAGCAGATTTAACAGAGACACTGAAGCTTTCTTT